The rows below give T cell receptor beta chains drawn from one sample of a study of T cell responses to AZD1222 COVID-19 vaccine. Profiled with immunoSEQ multiplex PCR; TCRdb holds only in-frame clones, not every one. Of tens of thousands of clones in the sample, about 92% were seen once. This material consisted of peripheral blood, taken on day 0 of AZD1222 vaccination. The receptor set was obtained from an adult in good health. CDR3s include the opening cysteine and the closing phenylalanine or tryptophan. Each record gives: clone size, V gene, D gene, J gene, CDR3 DNA, CDR3 protein. D genes are given only for firm matches. Not every row has a clone size; where given, it reads once, few, many or a size class.

NA	TRBV30	NA	TRBJ1-2	TGTGCCTGGAGCCAGATCTATAGGGGCTACACCTTC	CAWSQIYRGYTF
NA	TRBV2	TRBD2	TRBJ2-1	TGTGCCAGCACTACTCCCCTAGCGGGAGCGGTCAATGAGCAGTTCTTC	CASTTPLAGAVNEQFF
NA	TRBV14	NA	TRBJ2-1	TGTGCCAGCAGCCAAGATTGGCGGGGGGGACAGGATGAGCAGTTCTTC	CASSQDWRGGQDEQFF
NA	TRBV12-5	NA	TRBJ1-2	TGTGCTAGTGCTCGGGGTGACTATGGCTACACCTTC	CASARGDYGYTF
NA	TRBV3-1/TRBV3-2	NA	TRBJ2-1	TGTGCCAGCAGCCAAGGCCTAAACAATGAGCAGTTCTTC	CASSQGLNNEQFF
NA	TRBV11-2	NA	TRBJ1-2	TGTGCCAGCAGCTTAGTAGGGGGAGGTAACTATGGCTACACCTTC	CASSLVGGGNYGYTF
NA	TRBV7-9	NA	TRBJ2-2	TGTGCCAGCACCAGGGAGCTCCCTGAGCTGTTTTTT	CASTRELPELFF
NA	TRBV5-1	NA	TRBJ2-1	TGCGCCAGCAGCTTGTTCCAGGGAGAGCAGTTCTTC	CASSLFQGEQFF
NA	TRBV5-1	NA	TRBJ2-5	TGCGCCAGCAGCTCGGGACTGGAAGAGACCCAGTACTTC	CASSSGLEETQYF
once	TRBV6-5	NA	TRBJ1-1	TGTGCCAGCAGTTATGAAGGGGGGGCGGGAGAAGCTTTCTTT	CASSYEGGAGEAFF
NA	TRBV7-9	NA	TRBJ2-7	TGTGCCAGCAGCCCCCCGGGCAGCTCCTACGAGCAGTACTTC	CASSPPGSSYEQYF
NA	TRBV27	NA	TRBJ2-7	TGTGCCAGCGGGAACTCGATGGGGGGGACAAGAATATACGAGCAGTACTTC	CASGNSMGGTRIYEQYF
few	TRBV5-1	NA	TRBJ2-5	TGCGCCAGCAGCCCGGACCAAGAGACCCAGTACTTC	CASSPDQETQYF
NA	TRBV7-8	NA	TRBJ1-6	TGTGCCAGCAGCCCATACGGGGGAAGCGGTTCACCCCTCCACTTT	CASSPYGGSGSPLHF
few	TRBV28	NA	TRBJ2-7	TGTGCCAGCAGTTTACTGGTGCTAGAGAACTACGAGCAGTACTTC	CASSLLVLENYEQYF
NA	TRBV6-2/TRBV6-3	NA	TRBJ1-5	TGTGCCAGCAGTCCCCCAGAAGGGGAGGATAGCAATCAGCCCCAGCATTTT	CASSPPEGEDSNQPQHF
NA	TRBV30	TRBD2	TRBJ2-1	TGTGCCTGGAAGCCTAGCGGGGTCGGTGAGCAGTTCTTC	CAWKPSGVGEQFF
NA	TRBV7-8	NA	TRBJ1-1	TGTGCCAGCAGCTTACAGCAGTTCACTGAAGCTTTCTTT	CASSLQQFTEAFF
NA	TRBV11-3	TRBD1	TRBJ2-7	TGTGCCAGCAGCGGTCCGGGGACAGGAGTCAACGAGCAGTACTTC	CASSGPGTGVNEQYF
NA	TRBV4-2	NA	TRBJ1-2	TGTGCCAGCAGCCCTACCCAGGGGCCAAACTATGGCTACACCTTC	CASSPTQGPNYGYTF
NA	TRBV6-1	NA	TRBJ1-3	TGTGCCAGCAGTGAAATCTTGGGCCCCTCTGGAAACACCATATATTTT	CASSEILGPSGNTIYF
once	TRBV5-5	NA	TRBJ1-4	TGTGCCAGCAGCTTGGCCGGTTTGTATGAAAAACTGTTTTTT	CASSLAGLYEKLFF
NA	TRBV30	TRBD1	TRBJ1-2	TGTGCCTGGATCACAGGGGGTGTGCGCTACACCTTC	CAWITGGVRYTF
NA	TRBV11-3	TRBD1	TRBJ2-7	TGTGCCAGCAGCTTACTGTACGGACAGGGCCATATCCTCTCCTACGAGCAGTACTTC	CASSLLYGQGHILSYEQYF
once	TRBV11-3	NA	TRBJ2-7	TGTGCCAGCAGCTTTAGGAACGAGCAGTACTTC	CASSFRNEQYF
NA	TRBV13	TRBD1	TRBJ2-7	TGTGCCAGCAGCGCCGGGACAGTCTACGAGCAGTACTTC	CASSAGTVYEQYF
NA	TRBV5-4	NA	TRBJ2-1	TGTGCCAGCAGCTTCCCCTCCCAGGGATACAATGAGCAGTTCTTC	CASSFPSQGYNEQFF
NA	TRBV2	NA	TRBJ1-6	TGTGCCAGCAGTCTAGCGCCAAGGGCAGGAGGTTCCTATAATTCACCCCTCCACTTT	CASSLAPRAGGSYNSPLHF
NA	TRBV5-1	NA	TRBJ1-2	TGCGCCAGCAGCGAGCAGGGTAACTATGGCTACACCTTC	CASSEQGNYGYTF
NA	TRBV4-1	TRBD1	TRBJ2-7	TGCGCCAGCAGCCGGGGACAGAACTACGAGCAGTACTTC	CASSRGQNYEQYF
NA	TRBV9	NA	TRBJ1-4	TGTGCCTCTAGCCCCAGCCCAACTAATGAAAAACTGTTTTTT	CASSPSPTNEKLFF
NA	TRBV5-1	NA	TRBJ2-3	TGCGCCAGCAGAGAAGCAGATACGCAGTATTTT	CASREADTQYF
NA	TRBV7-2	NA	TRBJ2-2	TGTGCCAGCAGCTTAACGGGGCCCGGGGAGCTGTTTTTT	CASSLTGPGELFF
NA	TRBV20-1	NA	TRBJ2-7	TGCAGTGCAATTCGGGAGTACGAGCAGTACTTC	CSAIREYEQYF
NA	TRBV7-9	NA	TRBJ1-5	TGTGCCAGCAGTTCAGACGGATATCAGCCCCAGCATTTT	CASSSDGYQPQHF
NA	TRBV11-3	NA	TRBJ2-1	TGTGCCAGCAGCGGAGACGGAAGCTCCTACAATGAGCAGTTCTTC	CASSGDGSSYNEQFF
few	TRBV9	NA	TRBJ1-2	TGTGCCAGCAGCGTAGCGGGCAGAAACTATGGCTACACCTTC	CASSVAGRNYGYTF